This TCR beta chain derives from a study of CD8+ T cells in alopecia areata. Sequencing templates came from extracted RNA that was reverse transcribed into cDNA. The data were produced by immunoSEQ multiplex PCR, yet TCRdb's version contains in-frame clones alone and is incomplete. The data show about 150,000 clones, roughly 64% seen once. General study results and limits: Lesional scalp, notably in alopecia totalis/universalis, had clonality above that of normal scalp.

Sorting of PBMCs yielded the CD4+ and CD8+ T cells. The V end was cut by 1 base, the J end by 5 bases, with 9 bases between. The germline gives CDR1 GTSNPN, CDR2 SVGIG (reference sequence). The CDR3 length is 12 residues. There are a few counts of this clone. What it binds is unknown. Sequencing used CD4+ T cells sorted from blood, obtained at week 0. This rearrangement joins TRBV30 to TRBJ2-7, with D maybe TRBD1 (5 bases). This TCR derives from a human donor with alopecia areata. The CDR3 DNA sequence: TGTGCCTGGAGTGGTCAGGGCGACGAGCAGTACTTC. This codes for CAWSGQGDEQYF.